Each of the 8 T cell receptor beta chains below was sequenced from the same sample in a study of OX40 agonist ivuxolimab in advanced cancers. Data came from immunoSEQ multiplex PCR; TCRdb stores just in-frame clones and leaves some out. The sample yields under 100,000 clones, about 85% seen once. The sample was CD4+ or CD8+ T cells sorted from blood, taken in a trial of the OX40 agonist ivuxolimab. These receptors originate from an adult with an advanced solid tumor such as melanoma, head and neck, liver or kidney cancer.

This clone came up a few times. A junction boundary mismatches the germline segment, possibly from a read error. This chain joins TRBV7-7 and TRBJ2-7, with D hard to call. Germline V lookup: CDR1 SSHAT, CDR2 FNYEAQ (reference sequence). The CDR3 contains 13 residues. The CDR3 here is CASSLGLRDEQYF. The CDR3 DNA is TGTGCTAGCAGCCTAGGTCTTAGGGACGAGCAGTACTTC.

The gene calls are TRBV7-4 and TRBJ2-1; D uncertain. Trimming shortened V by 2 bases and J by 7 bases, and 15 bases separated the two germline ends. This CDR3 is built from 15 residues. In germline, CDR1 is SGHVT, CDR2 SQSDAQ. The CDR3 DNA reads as TGTGCCAGCAGCTTAAATAGGGCGAGTTGGAATGAGCAGTTCTTC. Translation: CASSLNRASWNEQFF.

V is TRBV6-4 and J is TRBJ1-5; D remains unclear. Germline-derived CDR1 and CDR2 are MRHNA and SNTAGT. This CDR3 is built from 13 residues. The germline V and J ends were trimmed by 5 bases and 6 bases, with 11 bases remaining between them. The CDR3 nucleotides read TGTGCCAGCAGTTCCCATGCCGGTCAGCCCCAGCATTTT. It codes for CASSSHAGQPQHF.

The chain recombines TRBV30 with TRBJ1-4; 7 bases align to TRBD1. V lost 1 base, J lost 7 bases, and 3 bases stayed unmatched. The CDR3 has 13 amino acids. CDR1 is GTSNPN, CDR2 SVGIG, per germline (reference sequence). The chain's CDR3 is CAWSGGDSEKLFF. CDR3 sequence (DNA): TGTGCCTGGAGTGGGGGGGACAGTGAAAAACTGTTTTTT.

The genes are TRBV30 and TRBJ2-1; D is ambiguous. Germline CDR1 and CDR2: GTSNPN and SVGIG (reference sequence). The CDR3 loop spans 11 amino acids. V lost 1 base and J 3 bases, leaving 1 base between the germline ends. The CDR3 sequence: CAWSDYNEQFF. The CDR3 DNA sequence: TGTGCCTGGAGTGACTACAATGAGCAGTTCTTC.

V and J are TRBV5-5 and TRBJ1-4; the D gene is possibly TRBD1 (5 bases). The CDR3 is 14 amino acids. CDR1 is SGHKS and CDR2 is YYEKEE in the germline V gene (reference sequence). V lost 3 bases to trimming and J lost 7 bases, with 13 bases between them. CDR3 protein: CASSSGLVGEKLFF. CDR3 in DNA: TGTGCCAGCAGCTCAGGGTTGGTTGGTGAAAAACTGTTTTTT. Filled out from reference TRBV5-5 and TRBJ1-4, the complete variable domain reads DAGVTQSPTHLIKTRGQQVTLRCSPISGHKSVSWYQQVLGQGPQFIFQYYEKEERGRGNFPDRFSARQFPNYSSELNVNALLLGDSALYLCASSSGLVGEKLFFGSGTQLSVL.

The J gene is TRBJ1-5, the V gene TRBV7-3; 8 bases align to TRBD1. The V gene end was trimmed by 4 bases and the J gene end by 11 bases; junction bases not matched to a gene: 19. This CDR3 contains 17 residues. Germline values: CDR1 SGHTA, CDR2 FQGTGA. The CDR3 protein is CASSSPDREFLGQSQHF. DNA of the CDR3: TGTGCCAGCAGCTCACCGGACAGGGAGTTCTTAGGGCAGTCCCAGCATTTT. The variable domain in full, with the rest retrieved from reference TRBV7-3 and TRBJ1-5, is GAGVSQTPSNKVTEKGKYVELRCDPISGHTALYWYRQSLGQGPEFLIYFQGTGAADDSGLPNDRFFAVRPEGSVSTLKIQRTERGDSAVYLCASSSPDREFLGQSQHFGDGTRLSIL.

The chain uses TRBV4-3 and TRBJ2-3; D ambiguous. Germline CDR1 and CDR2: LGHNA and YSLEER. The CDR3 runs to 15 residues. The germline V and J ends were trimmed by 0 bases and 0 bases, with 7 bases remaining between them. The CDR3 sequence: CASSQDTLSTDTQYF. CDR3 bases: TGCGCCAGCAGCCAAGACACCCTAAGCACAGATACGCAGTATTTT.